Listed below are T cell receptor beta chains from one sample, sequenced in a study of beta chain features in type 1 diabetes. Some clones are missing from TCRdb's copy, which holds only in-frame ones; the method was immunoSEQ multiplex PCR. The table lists hundreds of thousands of clones, roughly a sixth of them singletons. Sequenced sample: naive CD4+ T cells from blood. These receptors all come from a man aged 18 to 29 in good health. CDR3s include the opening cysteine and the closing phenylalanine or tryptophan. The order of the fields is D gene, clone size, V gene, J gene, CDR3 protein, CDR3 DNA. A D gene is named only where the DNA matches it firmly. A clone size is listed for some rows: how often the clone was seen (once, few, many), or a class if it is expanded.

D gene: TRBD1
clone size: NA
V gene: TRBV4-1
J gene: TRBJ1-2
CDR3 protein: CASSQLLGQYNYGYTF
CDR3 DNA: TGCGCCAGCAGCCAACTACTGGGACAGTATAACTATGGCTACACCTTC

D gene: TRBD1
clone size: NA
V gene: TRBV18
J gene: TRBJ2-1
CDR3 protein: CASSPGQGDEQFF
CDR3 DNA: TGTGCCAGCTCACCCGGACAGGGAGATGAGCAGTTCTTC

D gene: NA
clone size: few
V gene: TRBV5-1
J gene: TRBJ2-3
CDR3 protein: CASSQQEATDTQYF
CDR3 DNA: TGCGCCAGCAGCCAACAGGAGGCAACAGATACGCAGTATTTT

D gene: NA
clone size: NA
V gene: TRBV5-4
J gene: TRBJ2-7
CDR3 protein: CASSQTAYEQYF
CDR3 DNA: TGTGCCAGCAGCCAGACAGCTTACGAGCAGTACTTC

D gene: NA
clone size: few
V gene: TRBV11-1
J gene: TRBJ2-2
CDR3 protein: CASTQVGWTGELFF
CDR3 DNA: TGTGCCAGTACTCAGGTCGGATGGACCGGGGAGCTGTTTTTT

D gene: TRBD1
clone size: NA
V gene: TRBV6-5
J gene: TRBJ2-5
CDR3 protein: CASSYLTGGYQETQYF
CDR3 DNA: TGTGCCAGCAGTTACCTGACAGGGGGCTACCAAGAGACCCAGTACTTC

D gene: NA
clone size: NA
V gene: TRBV9
J gene: TRBJ1-2
CDR3 protein: CASSVLLGGRGYTF
CDR3 DNA: TGTGCCAGCAGCGTCCTGCTCGGGGGGCGAGGCTACACCTTC

D gene: NA
clone size: NA
V gene: TRBV18
J gene: TRBJ2-3
CDR3 protein: CASSPLSGFSTDTQYF
CDR3 DNA: TGTGCCAGCTCACCACTGTCCGGGTTTAGCACAGATACGCAGTATTTT

D gene: NA
clone size: few
V gene: TRBV6-1
J gene: TRBJ2-7
CDR3 protein: CASSEETTLVEYF
CDR3 DNA: TGTGCCAGCAGTGAAGAGACCACACTGGTCGAGTACTTC

D gene: NA
clone size: few
V gene: TRBV14
J gene: TRBJ2-7
CDR3 protein: CASSPRRGPSYEQYF
CDR3 DNA: TGTGCCAGCAGCCCTAGGCGGGGGCCCTCCTACGAGCAGTACTTC

D gene: TRBD1
clone size: NA
V gene: TRBV28
J gene: TRBJ1-5
CDR3 protein: CASSSSTGILRPQHF
CDR3 DNA: TGTGCCAGCAGTTCGTCGACAGGGATCTTGAGGCCCCAGCATTTT

D gene: TRBD1
clone size: few
V gene: TRBV7-2
J gene: TRBJ1-3
CDR3 protein: CASSSSWGTGFGNTIYF
CDR3 DNA: TGTGCCAGCAGCTCCTCTTGGGGGACAGGGTTTGGAAACACCATATATTTT

D gene: NA
clone size: few
V gene: TRBV6-1
J gene: TRBJ2-7
CDR3 protein: CASSELASYEQYF
CDR3 DNA: TGTGCCAGCAGTGAACTGGCATCCTACGAGCAGTACTTC

D gene: NA
clone size: NA
V gene: TRBV18
J gene: TRBJ1-4
CDR3 protein: CASSPGYGRTNEKLFF
CDR3 DNA: TGTGCCAGCTCACCCGGCTATGGCAGAACTAATGAAAAACTGTTTTTT

D gene: TRBD1
clone size: NA
V gene: TRBV27
J gene: TRBJ2-7
CDR3 protein: CASGTTGKVRVSSYEQYF
CDR3 DNA: TGTGCCAGCGGAACGACAGGGAAGGTCCGAGTAAGCTCCTACGAGCAGTACTTC

D gene: NA
clone size: once
V gene: TRBV4-2
J gene: TRBJ1-1
CDR3 protein: CASSQDGLGHSVEAFF
CDR3 DNA: TGTGCCAGCAGCCAAGATGGTCTCGGACACAGCGTTGAAGCTTTCTTT

D gene: TRBD2
clone size: few
V gene: TRBV27
J gene: TRBJ2-1
CDR3 protein: CASTGLASYNEQFF
CDR3 DNA: TGTGCCAGTACGGGACTAGCCTCCTACAATGAGCAGTTCTTC

D gene: TRBD1
clone size: few
V gene: TRBV6-5
J gene: TRBJ1-3
CDR3 protein: CASSPRGYSGNTIYF
CDR3 DNA: TGTGCCAGCAGTCCCAGGGGGTACTCTGGAAACACCATATATTTT

D gene: NA
clone size: few
V gene: TRBV2
J gene: TRBJ2-3
CDR3 protein: CASSGFSAAGPDTQYF
CDR3 DNA: TGTGCCAGCAGCGGGTTCTCTGCCGCGGGGCCAGATACGCAGTATTTT

D gene: TRBD1
clone size: few
V gene: TRBV19
J gene: TRBJ2-7
CDR3 protein: CASSPDRGLNEQYF
CDR3 DNA: TGTGCCAGTAGCCCGGACAGGGGGCTTAACGAGCAGTACTTC

D gene: TRBD1
clone size: NA
V gene: TRBV28
J gene: TRBJ1-2
CDR3 protein: CASSYPIGTGNYGYTF
CDR3 DNA: TGTGCCAGCAGTTACCCCATCGGGACAGGGAACTATGGCTACACCTTC

D gene: NA
clone size: NA
V gene: TRBV11-1
J gene: TRBJ2-1
CDR3 protein: CASSQGGVGRNEQFF
CDR3 DNA: TGTGCCAGCAGCCAAGGCGGAGTGGGCCGGAATGAGCAGTTCTTC

D gene: TRBD1
clone size: NA
V gene: TRBV30
J gene: TRBJ1-2
CDR3 protein: CAWRWSGTGGYYGYTF
CDR3 DNA: TGTGCCTGGAGATGGTCTGGGACAGGGGGCTACTATGGCTACACCTTC

D gene: NA
clone size: NA
V gene: TRBV7-2
J gene: TRBJ2-7
CDR3 protein: CASSSRGLGKNEQYF
CDR3 DNA: TGTGCCAGCAGCTCTCGGGGCCTCGGGAAGAACGAGCAGTACTTC

D gene: TRBD1
clone size: NA
V gene: TRBV6-4
J gene: TRBJ1-2
CDR3 protein: CASTPGTGSMDYTF
CDR3 DNA: TGTGCCAGCACCCCGGGGACAGGGAGTATGGACTACACCTTC

D gene: NA
clone size: few
V gene: TRBV11-1
J gene: TRBJ2-5
CDR3 protein: CASSFSQGETQYF
CDR3 DNA: TGTGCCAGCAGCTTTTCCCAGGGAGAGACCCAGTACTTC

D gene: NA
clone size: NA
V gene: TRBV7-7
J gene: TRBJ2-3
CDR3 protein: CASSCRSRLAAESTDTQYF
CDR3 DNA: TGTGCTAGCAGCTGCCGCAGTAGGTTAGCTGCTGAGAGCACAGATACGCAGTATTTT

D gene: TRBD1
clone size: NA
V gene: TRBV5-4
J gene: TRBJ1-1
CDR3 protein: CASSLSGQGIGTEAFF
CDR3 DNA: TGTGCCAGCAGCCTGTCGGGACAGGGAATCGGCACTGAAGCTTTCTTT

D gene: TRBD1
clone size: many
V gene: TRBV2
J gene: TRBJ2-1
CDR3 protein: CASTRTGNGNEQFF
CDR3 DNA: TGTGCCAGCACCAGGACAGGGAATGGGAATGAGCAGTTCTTC

D gene: NA
clone size: few
V gene: TRBV4-3
J gene: TRBJ2-2
CDR3 protein: CASSRGVGLTGELFF
CDR3 DNA: TGCGCCAGCAGCCGGGGGGTAGGATTAACCGGGGAGCTGTTTTTT

D gene: NA
clone size: NA
V gene: TRBV28
J gene: TRBJ1-4
CDR3 protein: CASSSSGEKLFF
CDR3 DNA: TGTGCCAGCAGTTCCTCTGGAGAAAAACTGTTTTTT

D gene: NA
clone size: few
V gene: TRBV28
J gene: TRBJ2-7
CDR3 protein: CASSSQLTSQEPYEQYF
CDR3 DNA: TGTGCCAGCAGTTCACAACTGACCTCTCAAGAACCCTACGAGCAGTACTTC

D gene: TRBD2
clone size: few
V gene: TRBV9
J gene: TRBJ2-5
CDR3 protein: CASSEAGAGGTQETQYF
CDR3 DNA: TGTGCCAGCAGCGAGGCGGGTGCGGGAGGTACCCAAGAGACCCAGTACTTC

D gene: TRBD2
clone size: many
V gene: TRBV14
J gene: TRBJ2-1
CDR3 protein: CASSQASGTTPANEQFF
CDR3 DNA: TGTGCCAGCAGCCAAGCCTCCGGGACTACCCCCGCCAATGAGCAGTTCTTC

D gene: NA
clone size: many
V gene: TRBV15
J gene: TRBJ2-1
CDR3 protein: CATSRGYNEQFF
CDR3 DNA: TGTGCCACCAGCAGGGGATACAATGAGCAGTTCTTC

D gene: NA
clone size: few
V gene: TRBV4-1
J gene: TRBJ1-5
CDR3 protein: CASSPRAAERNQPQHF
CDR3 DNA: TGCGCCAGCAGCCCAAGGGCGGCAGAACGCAATCAGCCCCAGCATTTT

D gene: TRBD1
clone size: few
V gene: TRBV7-9
J gene: TRBJ1-2
CDR3 protein: CASKVQGADGYTF
CDR3 DNA: TGTGCCAGCAAAGTGCAGGGGGCGGACGGCTACACCTTC

D gene: TRBD1
clone size: NA
V gene: TRBV29-1
J gene: TRBJ1-1
CDR3 protein: CSVGQGMAEAFF
CDR3 DNA: TGCAGCGTTGGACAGGGGATGGCCGAAGCTTTCTTT

D gene: NA
clone size: NA
V gene: TRBV2
J gene: TRBJ1-6
CDR3 protein: CASSALGPGLNSPLHF
CDR3 DNA: TGTGCCAGCAGTGCATTGGGCCCCGGCCTTAATTCACCCCTCCACTTT

D gene: NA
clone size: NA
V gene: TRBV11-2
J gene: TRBJ2-1
CDR3 protein: CASSSAVEQFF
CDR3 DNA: TGTGCCAGCAGCTCAGCGGTTGAGCAGTTCTTC

D gene: TRBD1
clone size: few
V gene: TRBV28
J gene: TRBJ2-1
CDR3 protein: CASSLTGGSYNEQFF
CDR3 DNA: TGTGCCAGCAGCCTAACAGGGGGCTCCTACAATGAGCAGTTCTTC

D gene: NA
clone size: many
V gene: TRBV10-3
J gene: TRBJ2-1
CDR3 protein: CAISPTRDEQFF
CDR3 DNA: TGTGCCATCAGCCCTACCCGGGATGAGCAGTTCTTC

D gene: NA
clone size: NA
V gene: TRBV7-2
J gene: TRBJ2-7
CDR3 protein: CASSLARASYEQYF
CDR3 DNA: TGTGCCAGCAGCTTAGCCAGGGCCTCCTACGAGCAGTACTTC

D gene: NA
clone size: NA
V gene: TRBV9
J gene: TRBJ2-7
CDR3 protein: CASSVGGRTYEQYF
CDR3 DNA: TGTGCCAGCAGCGTCGGGGGCCGCACCTACGAGCAGTACTTC

D gene: TRBD1
clone size: NA
V gene: TRBV30
J gene: TRBJ1-5
CDR3 protein: CAWGGQAIAKGPQHF
CDR3 DNA: TGTGCCTGGGGCGGACAGGCGATCGCGAAGGGTCCCCAGCATTTT

D gene: NA
clone size: few
V gene: TRBV7-9
J gene: TRBJ2-7
CDR3 protein: CASSLVLAGEQYF
CDR3 DNA: TGTGCCAGCAGCTTAGTACTAGCTGGTGAGCAGTACTTC

D gene: NA
clone size: few
V gene: TRBV7-9
J gene: TRBJ2-3
CDR3 protein: CASSLGLANTDTQYF
CDR3 DNA: TGTGCCAGCAGCTTAGGACTCGCCAACACAGATACGCAGTATTTT

D gene: NA
clone size: NA
V gene: TRBV28
J gene: TRBJ2-2
CDR3 protein: CASSLRIFGSNTGELFF
CDR3 DNA: TGTGCCAGCAGTTTAAGGATTTTCGGGTCAAACACCGGGGAGCTGTTTTTT

D gene: TRBD2
clone size: NA
V gene: TRBV5-1
J gene: TRBJ2-7
CDR3 protein: CASSLSGGGSSHEQYF
CDR3 DNA: TGCGCCAGCAGCTTGAGCGGCGGGGGATCGTCGCACGAGCAGTACTTC

D gene: NA
clone size: NA
V gene: TRBV30
J gene: TRBJ1-6
CDR3 protein: CAWSSYIRSSPLHF
CDR3 DNA: TGTGCCTGGAGTTCTTACATTAGGAGCTCACCCCTCCACTTT

D gene: TRBD2
clone size: NA
V gene: TRBV6-5
J gene: TRBJ2-7
CDR3 protein: CASSYSSGNSYEQYF
CDR3 DNA: TGTGCCAGCAGTTACTCTAGCGGGAATTCCTACGAGCAGTACTTC

D gene: NA
clone size: few
V gene: TRBV11-3
J gene: TRBJ2-3
CDR3 protein: CASSQQSGMEADTQYF
CDR3 DNA: TGTGCCAGCAGCCAACAATCAGGAATGGAGGCAGATACGCAGTATTTT

D gene: TRBD2
clone size: NA
V gene: TRBV5-1
J gene: TRBJ2-1
CDR3 protein: CASSFSGTSPNEQFF
CDR3 DNA: TGCGCCAGCAGCTTTTCCGGGACTAGCCCCAATGAGCAGTTCTTC

D gene: TRBD1
clone size: NA
V gene: TRBV14
J gene: TRBJ2-4
CDR3 protein: CASSHRGTGRNIQYF
CDR3 DNA: TGTGCCAGCAGCCATAGAGGGACAGGGCGGAACATTCAGTACTTC

D gene: TRBD1
clone size: few
V gene: TRBV7-2
J gene: TRBJ2-2
CDR3 protein: CASSLDRGRAGELFF
CDR3 DNA: TGTGCCAGCAGCCTGGACAGGGGTCGGGCCGGGGAGCTGTTTTTT